Described below is a single TCR beta chain sequence and its context. Which antigen it targets is not known. Base qualities are missing; no much larger clone stands one base away. For sequencing of the TCRbeta CDR3 region, genomic DNA was extracted from the sorted cells. The immunoSEQ Assay was used for sequencing of TCRbeta CDR3 regions. TCRdb took over this immuneACCESS table, retaining in-frame rearrangements with V and J assigned. Such tables are incomplete; in checked studies, under half of the missing clones stem from an unresolved V gene, and the remainder is unexplained. In this sample the table shows tens of thousands of clones, almost 95% of which occur a single time. The ten top clones hold about 19% of the sample. Patients with a history of autoimmune disease or receiving systemic immunosuppression were excluded from the trial. Peripheral blood for TCR sequencing was collected from all dose cohorts at baseline, on cycle 4 day 1, and on cycle 7 day 1. The samples were drawn from a first-in-human, open-label, multicenter phase I dose-escalation trial of ivuxolimab. The trial enrolled adults with locally advanced or metastatic head and neck squamous cell, hepatocellular, melanoma or renal cell carcinoma. Before TCR sequencing, CD4+ T cells and CD8+ T cells from peripheral blood were sorted into separate populations.

The source of the sample is a study of OX40 agonist ivuxolimab in advanced cancers. In the study overall: The costimulatory receptor OX40 (CD134) was targeted by ivuxolimab, a fully human IgG2 agonistic monoclonal antibody. The paper describes the monotherapy dose-escalation part (N ≈ 51 patients) of the phase I trial of ivuxolimab. Intravenous ivuxolimab was administered to patients every 2 weeks at six dose levels: 0.01, 0.1, 0.3, 1.5, 3 and 10 mg/kg. Prior anti-PD-1, anti-PD-L1 or anti-CTLA-4 therapy was permitted, and less than 45% of dose-escalation patients had received checkpoint inhibitors. Partial responses occurred in three dose-escalation patients: two with cutaneous melanoma and one with hepatocellular carcinoma. Among the approximately 50 dose-escalation patients, about 19 had hepatocellular carcinoma, 15 or so melanoma, 9 renal cell carcinoma and 9 head and neck cancer. In the dose-escalation cohort, more than 75% of patients were male, and the mean age was around 60 years, with a range of roughly 20 to 85. The point of sequencing TCRbeta in the periphery was to test whether ivuxolimab changed TCR sequence diversity and drove clonal T-cell expansion. Study-wide conclusions, independent of this receptor: After ivuxolimab, more expanded clones were found on average in CD8+ T cells than in CD4+ T cells. Which antigens the clonally expanded peripheral T cells were specific for was not determined. In the 0.1-3.0 mg/kg groups, partial responders had among the lowest normalized peripheral clonal expansion, particularly in CD8+ T cells. At doses of 0.1 to 3.0 mg/kg, clonal expansion of both CD4+ and CD8+ blood T cells was observed from baseline to week 6. Low levels of normalized T-cell clonal expansion were also shown by some nonresponding patients.

Sequences SGHAT (CDR1) and FQNNGV (CDR2) are obtained from the germline V gene. Including the terminal cysteine and phenylalanine, the CDR3 comprises 15 residues. Left in the record is the CDR3 DNA by itself, 45 bases read in frame from the first base. V is shortened by 0 bases, J by 3 bases, and the region joining them spans 12 bases. This sequence was found in an adult with an advanced solid tumor such as melanoma, head and neck, liver or kidney cancer. The sequence is built from TRBV11-2 and TRBJ2-7, with no reliable assignment of the D segment. The material was CD4+ or CD8+ T cells sorted from blood, obtained in a trial of the OX40 agonist ivuxolimab. The DNA sequence reads TGTGCCAGCAGCTTAGATCGGGCACATTACTACGAGCAGTACTTC. It encodes CASSLDRAHYYEQYF.